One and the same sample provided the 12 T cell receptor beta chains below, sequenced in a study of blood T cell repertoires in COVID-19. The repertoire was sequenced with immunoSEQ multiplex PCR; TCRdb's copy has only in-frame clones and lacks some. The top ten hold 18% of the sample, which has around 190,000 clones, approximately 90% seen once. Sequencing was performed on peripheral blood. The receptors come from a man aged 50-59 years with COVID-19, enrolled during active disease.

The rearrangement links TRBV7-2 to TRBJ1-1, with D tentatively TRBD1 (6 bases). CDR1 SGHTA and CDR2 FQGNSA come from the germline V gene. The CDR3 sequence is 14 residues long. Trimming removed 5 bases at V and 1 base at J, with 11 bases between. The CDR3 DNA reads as TGTGCCAGCAGCCCATTCAGGGGGAACACTGAAGCTTTCTTT. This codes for CASSPFRGNTEAFF.

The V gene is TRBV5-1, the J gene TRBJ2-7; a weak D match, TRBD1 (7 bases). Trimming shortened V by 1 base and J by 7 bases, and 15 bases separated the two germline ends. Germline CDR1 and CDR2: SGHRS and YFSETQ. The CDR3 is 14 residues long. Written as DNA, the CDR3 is TGCGCCAGCAGCTTGCGGGGGACAGCGCAAGAGCAGTACTTC. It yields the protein CASSLRGTAQEQYF.

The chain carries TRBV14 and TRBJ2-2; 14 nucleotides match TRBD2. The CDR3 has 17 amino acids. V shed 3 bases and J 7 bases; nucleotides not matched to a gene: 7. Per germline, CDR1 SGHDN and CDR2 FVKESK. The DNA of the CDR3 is TGTGCCAGCAGCCAGACGGGACTAGCGGGGGTTATCGGGGAGCTGTTTTTT. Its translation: CASSQTGLAGVIGELFF.

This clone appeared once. The CDR3 sequence: CASSPHDNEQFF. The CDR3 coding sequence is TGTGCCAGCAGTCCCCATGACAATGAGCAGTTCTTC. The chain recombines TRBV6-6 with TRBJ2-1; D is undetermined. CDR1 is MNHNY, CDR2 SVGAGI, per germline (reference sequence). V was trimmed by 5 bases and J by 5 bases, leaving 7 bases between them. This CDR3 comprises 12 residues.

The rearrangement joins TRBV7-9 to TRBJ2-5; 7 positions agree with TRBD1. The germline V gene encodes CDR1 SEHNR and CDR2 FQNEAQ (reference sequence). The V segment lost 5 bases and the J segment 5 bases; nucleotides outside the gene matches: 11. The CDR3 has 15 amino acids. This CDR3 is CASSPTGTVGETQYF. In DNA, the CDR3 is TGTGCCAGCAGCCCTACCGGGACAGTGGGGGAGACCCAGTACTTC.

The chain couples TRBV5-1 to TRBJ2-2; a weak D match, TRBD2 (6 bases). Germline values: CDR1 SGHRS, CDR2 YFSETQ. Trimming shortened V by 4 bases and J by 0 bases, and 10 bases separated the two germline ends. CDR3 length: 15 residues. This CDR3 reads CASSGGTPNTGELFF. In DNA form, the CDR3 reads TGCGCCAGCAGCGGCGGGACGCCGAACACCGGGGAGCTGTTTTTT. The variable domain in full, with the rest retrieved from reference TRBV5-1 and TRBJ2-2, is KAGVTQTPRYLIKTRGQQVTLSCSPISGHRSVSWYQQTPGQGLQFLFEYFSETQRNKGNFPGRFSGRQFSNSRSEMNVSTLELGDSALYLCASSGGTPNTGELFFGEGSRLTVL.

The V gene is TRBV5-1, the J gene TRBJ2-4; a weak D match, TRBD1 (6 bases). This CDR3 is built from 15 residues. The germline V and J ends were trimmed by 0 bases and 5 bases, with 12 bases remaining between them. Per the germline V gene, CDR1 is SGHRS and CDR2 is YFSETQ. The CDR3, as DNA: TGCGCCAGCAGCTTGGCCGGGACACCCCAAAACATTCAGTACTTC. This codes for CASSLAGTPQNIQYF.

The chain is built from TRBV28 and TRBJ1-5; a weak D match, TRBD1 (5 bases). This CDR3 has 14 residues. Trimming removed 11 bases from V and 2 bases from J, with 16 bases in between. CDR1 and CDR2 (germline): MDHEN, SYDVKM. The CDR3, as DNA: TGTGCCTCCTGGGGGGGACCGGGCAATCAGCCCCAGCATTTT. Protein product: CASWGGPGNQPQHF.

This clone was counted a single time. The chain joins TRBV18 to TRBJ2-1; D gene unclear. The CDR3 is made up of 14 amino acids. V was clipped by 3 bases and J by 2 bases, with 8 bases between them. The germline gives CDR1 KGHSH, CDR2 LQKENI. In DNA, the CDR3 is TGTGCCAGCTCACCGGGCACCGCCTACAATGAGCAGTTCTTC. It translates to CASSPGTAYNEQFF.

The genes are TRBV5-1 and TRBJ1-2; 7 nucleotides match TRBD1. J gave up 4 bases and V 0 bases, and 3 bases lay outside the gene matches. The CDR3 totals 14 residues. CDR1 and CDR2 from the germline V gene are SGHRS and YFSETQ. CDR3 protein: CASSLGDSAYGYTF. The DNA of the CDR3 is TGCGCCAGCAGCTTGGGGGACAGCGCCTATGGCTACACCTTC.

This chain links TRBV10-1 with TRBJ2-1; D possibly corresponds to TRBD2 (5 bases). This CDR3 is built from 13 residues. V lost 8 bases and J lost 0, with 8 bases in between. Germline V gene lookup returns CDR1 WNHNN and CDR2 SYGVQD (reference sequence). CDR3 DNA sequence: TGCGCCAGCGCCCGGGACTCCTACAATGAGCAGTTCTTC. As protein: CASARDSYNEQFF.

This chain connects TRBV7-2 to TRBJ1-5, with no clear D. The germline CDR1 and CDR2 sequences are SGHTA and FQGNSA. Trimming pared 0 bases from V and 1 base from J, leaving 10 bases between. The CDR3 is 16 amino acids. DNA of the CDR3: TGTGCCAGCAGCTTAGCTTCAGGATCAAGCAATCAGCCCCAGCATTTT. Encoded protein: CASSLASGSSNQPQHF.